This TCR beta chain originates from a study of blood T cell repertoires in COVID-19. For the study at large: Material from acute and convalescent COVID-19 was sourced from the United States, Italy and Spain. Sample material is recorded as cDNA or gDNA derived from T cells, B-cell-depleted T cells, or PBMCs.

Some clones are missing from TCRdb's copy, which holds only in-frame ones; the method was immunoSEQ multiplex PCR. This table has fewer than 150,000 clones, about 88% appearing once. This clone was recorded once. The CDR3 contains 11 residues. V lost 8 bases and J lost 2; bases outside the gene matches: 0. The TCR sequence derives from a woman in her 70s who had recovered from COVID-19. V is TRBV12-3 or TRBV12-4 and J is TRBJ2-7; 7 nucleotides align to TRBD2. The specimen sequenced was peripheral blood. The CDR3 DNA reads as TGTGCCAGCGGGGGGGCCTACGAGCAGTACTTC. This codes for CASGGAYEQYF.